The 3 T cell receptor beta chains below come from one sample, sequenced in a study. TCRdb passed the RT-PCR reads through MiXCR, listing each CDR3 protein once. Among about 680,000 distinct CDR3 sequences listed, approximately 15% were seen once. Sequenced input: memory CD4+ T cells from blood. The origin of the receptors is a female donor in good health, serving as a healthy control.

Only a few counts were recorded for this clonotype. The genes are TRBV6-2 or TRBV6-3 and TRBJ2-1; no reliable D call. The V gene's germline CDR1 is MNHEY and CDR2 SVGEGT. The germline V and J ends were trimmed by 4 bases and 9 bases, with 13 bases remaining between them. This CDR3 spans 13 amino acids. This chain's CDR3 is CASSFLSRGEQFF. CDR3 DNA: TGTGCCAGCAGTTTTCTCTCTAGAGGTGAGCAGTTCTTC.

The rearrangement links TRBV27 to TRBJ2-1; the D is unclear. The CDR3 extends over 14 amino acids. Germline V gene sequence: CDR1 MNHEY, CDR2 SMNVEV (reference sequence). Between the trimmed V and J ends, which lost 5 bases and 0 bases, there was a span of 8 bases. CDR3: CASSEPYSYNEQFF. The DNA of the CDR3 is TGTGCCAGCAGTGAACCGTACTCCTACAATGAGCAGTTCTTC.

This clonotype was detected a few times. One end of the junction is discordant with germline, which a read error may explain. The CDR3 DNA is TGCGCCAGCAGCTTTTTAGCGGGAGGCTCCAACAATGAGCAGTTCTTC. Residues: CASSFLAGGSNNEQFF. This chain joins TRBV5-1 and TRBJ2-1; 10 bases are shared with TRBD2. The CDR3 runs 16 residues. Germline V gene data show CDR1 as SGHRS and CDR2 as YFSETQ.